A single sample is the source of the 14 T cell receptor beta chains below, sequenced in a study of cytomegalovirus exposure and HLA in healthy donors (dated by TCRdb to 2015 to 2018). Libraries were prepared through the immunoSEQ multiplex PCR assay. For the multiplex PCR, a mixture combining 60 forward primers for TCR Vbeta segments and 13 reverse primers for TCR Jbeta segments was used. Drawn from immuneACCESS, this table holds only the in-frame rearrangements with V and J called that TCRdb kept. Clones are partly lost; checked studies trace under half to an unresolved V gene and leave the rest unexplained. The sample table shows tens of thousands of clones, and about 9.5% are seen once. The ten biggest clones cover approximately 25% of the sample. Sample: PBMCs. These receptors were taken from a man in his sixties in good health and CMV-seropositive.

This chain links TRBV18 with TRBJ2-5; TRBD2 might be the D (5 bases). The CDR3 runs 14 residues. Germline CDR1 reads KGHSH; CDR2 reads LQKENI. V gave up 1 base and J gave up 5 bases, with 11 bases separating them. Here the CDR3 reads CASSPLAGSETQYF. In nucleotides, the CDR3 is TGTGCCAGCTCACCACTCGCGGGCTCTGAGACCCAGTACTTC.

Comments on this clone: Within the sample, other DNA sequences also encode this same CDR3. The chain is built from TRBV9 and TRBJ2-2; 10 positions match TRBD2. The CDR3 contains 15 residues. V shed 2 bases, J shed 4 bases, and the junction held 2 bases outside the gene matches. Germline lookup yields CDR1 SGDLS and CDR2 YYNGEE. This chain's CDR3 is CASSVSSGGTGELFF. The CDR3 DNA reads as TGTGCCAGCAGCGTTTCTAGCGGGGGCACCGGGGAGCTGTTTTTT.

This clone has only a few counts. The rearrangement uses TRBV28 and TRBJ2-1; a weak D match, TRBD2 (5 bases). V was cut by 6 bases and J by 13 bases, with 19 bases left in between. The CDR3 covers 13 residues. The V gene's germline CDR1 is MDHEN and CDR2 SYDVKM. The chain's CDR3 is CASSGMYGETQFF. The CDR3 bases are TGTGCCAGCAGCGGGATGTACGGTGAGACCCAGTTCTTC.

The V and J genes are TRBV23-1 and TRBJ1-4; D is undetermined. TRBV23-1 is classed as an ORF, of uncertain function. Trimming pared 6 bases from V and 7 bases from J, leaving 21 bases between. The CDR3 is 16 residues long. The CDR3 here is CASRPHGPSAGEKLFF. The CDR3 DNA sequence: TGCGCCAGCAGACCACACGGACCGTCGGCGGGTGAAAAACTGTTTTTT.

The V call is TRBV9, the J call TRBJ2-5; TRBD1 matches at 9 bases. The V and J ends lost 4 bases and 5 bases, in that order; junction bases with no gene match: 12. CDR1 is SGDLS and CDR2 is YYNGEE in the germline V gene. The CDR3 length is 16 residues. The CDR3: CASSLGGGQGLETQYF. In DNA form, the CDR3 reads TGTGCCAGCAGCTTGGGAGGGGGACAGGGATTGGAGACCCAGTACTTC. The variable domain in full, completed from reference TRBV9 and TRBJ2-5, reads DSGVTQTPKHLITATGQRVTLRCSPRSGDLSVYWYQQSLDQGLQFLIQYYNGEERAKGNILERFSAQQFPDLHSELNLSSLELGDSALYFCASSLGGGQGLETQYFGPGTRLLVL.

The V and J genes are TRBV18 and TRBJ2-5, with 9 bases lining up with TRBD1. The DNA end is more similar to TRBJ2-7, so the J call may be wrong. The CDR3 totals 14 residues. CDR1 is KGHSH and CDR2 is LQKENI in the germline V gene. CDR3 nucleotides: TGTGCCAGCTCAAGGGACAGGGCCTCCTACGAGCAGTACTTC. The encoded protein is CASSRDRASYEQYF.

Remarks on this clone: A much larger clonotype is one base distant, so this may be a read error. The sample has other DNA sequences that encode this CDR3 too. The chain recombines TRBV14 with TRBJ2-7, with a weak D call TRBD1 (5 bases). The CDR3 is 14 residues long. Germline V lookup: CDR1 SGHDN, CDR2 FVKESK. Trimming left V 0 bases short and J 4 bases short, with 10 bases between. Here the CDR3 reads CASSQETAKYEQYF. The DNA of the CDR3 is TGTGCCAGCAGCCAAGAGACAGCTAAATACGAGCAGTACTTC.

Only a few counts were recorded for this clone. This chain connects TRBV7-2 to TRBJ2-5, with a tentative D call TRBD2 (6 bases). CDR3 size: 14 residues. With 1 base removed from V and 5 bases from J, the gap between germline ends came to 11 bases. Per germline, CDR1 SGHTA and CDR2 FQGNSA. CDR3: CASSLGGGGETQYF. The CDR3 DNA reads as TGTGCCAGCAGCTTAGGGGGTGGAGGGGAGACCCAGTACTTC.

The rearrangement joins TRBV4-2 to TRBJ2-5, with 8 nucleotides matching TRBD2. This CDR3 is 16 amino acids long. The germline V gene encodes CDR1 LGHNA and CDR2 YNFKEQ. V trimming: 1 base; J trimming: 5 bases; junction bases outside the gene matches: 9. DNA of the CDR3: TGTGCCAGCAGCCAAGGAAGTGGGACTAGGTGGGAGACCCAGTACTTC. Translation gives CASSQGSGTRWETQYF.

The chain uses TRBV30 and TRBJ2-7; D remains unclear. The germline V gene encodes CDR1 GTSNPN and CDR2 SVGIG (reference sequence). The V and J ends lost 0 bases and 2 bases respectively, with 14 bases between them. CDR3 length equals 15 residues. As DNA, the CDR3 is TGTGCCTGGAGTGTATCCCCAGACACCACCTACGAGCAGTACTTC. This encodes CAWSVSPDTTYEQYF.

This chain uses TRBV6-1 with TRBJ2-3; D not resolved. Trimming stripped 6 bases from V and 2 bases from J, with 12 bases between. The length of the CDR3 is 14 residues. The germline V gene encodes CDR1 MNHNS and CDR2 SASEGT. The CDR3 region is CASSYTVLTDTQYF. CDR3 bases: TGTGCCAGCAGCTATACCGTCCTCACAGATACGCAGTATTTT.

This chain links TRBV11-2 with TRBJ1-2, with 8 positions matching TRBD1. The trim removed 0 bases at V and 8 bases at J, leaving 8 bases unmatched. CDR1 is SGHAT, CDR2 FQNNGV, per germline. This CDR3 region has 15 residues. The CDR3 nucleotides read TGTGCCAGCAGCTTAGAATGGACAGGGATCGGCGGCTACACCTTC. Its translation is CASSLEWTGIGGYTF. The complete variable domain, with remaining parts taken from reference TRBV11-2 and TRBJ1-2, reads EAGVAQSPRYKIIEKRQSVAFWCNPISGHATLYWYQQILGQGPKLLIQFQNNGVVDDSQLPKDRFSAERLKGVDSTLKIQPAKLEDSAVYLCASSLEWTGIGGYTFGSGTRLTVV.

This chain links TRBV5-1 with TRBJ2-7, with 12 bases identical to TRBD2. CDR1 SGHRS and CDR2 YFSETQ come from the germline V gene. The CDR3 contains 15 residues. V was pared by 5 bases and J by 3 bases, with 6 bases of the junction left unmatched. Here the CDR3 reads CASSSSGRDLYEQYF. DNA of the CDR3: TGCGCCAGCAGTTCTAGCGGGAGGGATCTCTACGAGCAGTACTTC.

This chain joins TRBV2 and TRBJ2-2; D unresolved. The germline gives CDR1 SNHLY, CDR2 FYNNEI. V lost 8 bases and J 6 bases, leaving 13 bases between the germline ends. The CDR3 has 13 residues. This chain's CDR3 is CASLRFIAGELFF. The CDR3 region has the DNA TGTGCCAGCTTGAGGTTTATCGCCGGGGAGCTGTTTTTT.